This TCR beta chain was recovered during a study of metastatic and nonmetastatic thyroid tumors. Study information: From malignant and benign thyroid patients, repertoires in blood and in tumor or nodule tissue were compared.

There are a few counts of this clone. Its antigen is still unknown. Patients had received no treatment of any kind before thyroid surgery. General study findings and limits: Reported TCR beta diversity, measured in blood and tumor, was significantly higher for malignant thyroid tumors than for benign nodules.

In the original workflow: A classifier for distant metastasis in papillary thyroid cancer was constructed using CDR3 differences observed across clinicopathological groups. TCRdb re-clonotyped the PCR reads through MiXCR. The V and J calls were not made by the authors but by TCRdb's processing. The sample records 10,000 to 15,000 clones, around a quarter being singletons. Sequencing was done on a sample of tumor tissue. This TCR was sampled from a female donor with papillary thyroid cancer or a benign thyroid nodule (not recorded which). Some clones in this sample may be carry-over from other donors' samples.

This CDR3 is CASSDSAGSYNEQFF. In nucleotides, the CDR3 is TGTGCCAGCAGTGACTCTGCGGGCTCCTACAATGAGCAGTTCTTC. The chain joins TRBV6-4 to TRBJ2-1, with a possible D match to TRBD2 (5 bases). Trimming stripped 0 bases from V and 0 bases from J, with 6 bases between. The CDR3 has 15 amino acids. CDR1 MRHNA and CDR2 SNTAGT come from the germline V gene.